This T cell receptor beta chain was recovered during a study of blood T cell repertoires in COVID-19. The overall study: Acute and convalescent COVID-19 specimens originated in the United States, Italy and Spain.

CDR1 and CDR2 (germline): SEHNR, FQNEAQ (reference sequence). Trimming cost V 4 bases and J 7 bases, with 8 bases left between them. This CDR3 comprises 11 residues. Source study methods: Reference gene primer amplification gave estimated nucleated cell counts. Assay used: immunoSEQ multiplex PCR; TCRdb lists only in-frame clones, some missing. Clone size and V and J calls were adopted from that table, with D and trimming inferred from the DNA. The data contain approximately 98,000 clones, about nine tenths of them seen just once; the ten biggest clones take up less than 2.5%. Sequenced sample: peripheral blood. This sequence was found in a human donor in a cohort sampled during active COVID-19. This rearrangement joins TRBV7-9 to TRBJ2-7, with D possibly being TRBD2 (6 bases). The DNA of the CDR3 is TGTGCCAGCAGCTCCAGCGGGGAGCAGTACTTC. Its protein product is CASSSSGEQYF.